Shown below are 13 T cell receptor beta chains from a single sample sequenced in a study of CD8+CD57+ T cells in acquired aplastic anemia. It was genomic DNA that served as the template for profiling TCR beta VDJ and CDR3. MiXCR was run by TCRdb on the reads, yielding one entry per CDR3 protein. The sample has about 210,000 distinct CDR3 sequences; approximately 35% are singletons. Sequencing was carried out using sorted CD4+, CD8+, or CD8+CD57+ T cells (not recorded which) from PBMCs. These receptors were taken from a human donor in good health, serving as a control.

Many counts were recorded for this clonotype. The chain uses TRBV7-2 and TRBJ2-1; D is unresolved. V was shortened by 1 base and J by 8 bases, with 6 bases between the two germline ends. Germline loops: CDR1 SGHTA, CDR2 FQGNSA. CDR3 length: 12 residues. CDR3 sequence reads: CASSLVPHEQFF. CDR3 nucleotide sequence: TGTGCCAGCAGCTTAGTACCACATGAGCAGTTCTTC. Together with reference TRBV7-2 and TRBJ2-1, the CDR3 gives the full variable domain: GAGVSQSPSNKVTEKGKDVELRCDPISGHTALYWYRQSLGQGLEFLIYFQGNSAPDKSGLPSDRFSAERTGGSVSTLTIQRTQQEDSAVYLCASSLVPHEQFFGPGTRLTVL.

As to this clonotype: A junction boundary mismatches the germline segment, possibly from a read error. V is TRBV13 and J is TRBJ2-3, with TRBD1 matching over 12 bases. CDR1 is PRHDT, CDR2 FYEKMQ, per germline (reference sequence). The CDR3 sequence is 17 residues long. This CDR3 is CASSGTGGALTPDTQYF. CDR3 DNA: TGCGCCAGCAGCGGGACAGGGGGCGCGTTAACCCCAGATACGCAGTATTTT.

Details on this clonotype: At one of its ends the junction is not consistent with the germline gene, which may arise from a read error. This chain links TRBV2 with TRBJ2-7; D unresolved. The germline CDR1 and CDR2 sequences are SNHLY and FYNNEI. The CDR3 has 10 amino acids. The chain's CDR3 is CASRDYEQYF. CDR3 coding DNA: TGTGCTAGCAGAGACTACGAGCAGTACTTC.

This clonotype was seen a handful of times. V gene TRBV9 combines with J gene TRBJ2-3; no firm D call. Trimming removed 4 bases at V and 4 bases at J, with 16 bases between. CDR1 is SGDLS, CDR2 YYNGEE, per germline. The CDR3 is made up of 15 amino acids. CDR3 nucleotide sequence: TGTGCCAGCAGCCCAGAACCCTTATTGGCAGATACGCAGTATTTT. Amino acid sequence: CASSPEPLLADTQYF.

This clonotype was seen more than once but under ten times. The chain links TRBV11-3 to TRBJ2-2; 9 bases line up with TRBD2. The germline V gene encodes CDR1 SGHNT and CDR2 YENEEA. The V gene end was trimmed by 1 base and the J gene end by 3 bases; junction bases not matched to a gene: 0. The CDR3 has 15 amino acids. This CDR3 is CASSLGGRDTGELFF. DNA for the CDR3: TGTGCCAGCAGCTTAGGCGGGAGGGACACCGGGGAGCTGTTTTTT.

This clonotype showed up many times. This rearrangement joins TRBV20-1 to TRBJ2-7; 10 nucleotides agree with TRBD1. V lost 0 bases to trimming and J lost 3 bases; unmatched junction nucleotides: 5. The CDR3 has 15 residues. The germline CDR1 and CDR2 sequences are DFQATT and SNEGSKA (reference sequence). DNA for the CDR3: TGCAGTGCTAGAGACGGGACAGGGGTAGACTACGAGCAGTACTTC. It translates to CSARDGTGVDYEQYF.

The chain recombines TRBV20-1 with TRBJ2-7, with 8 bases that match TRBD2. The CDR3 has 18 residues. The germline CDR1 and CDR2 sequences are DFQATT and SNEGSKA (reference sequence). The junction had 23 bases not matched to a gene; V was cut back by 3 bases and J by 7 bases. CDR3 nucleotide sequence: TGCAGTGCTAGTGTCGCGAACGTCGGGAGGGCCTCCTACAATGAGCAGTACTTC. Translating gives CSASVANVGRASYNEQYF.

V is TRBV3-1 and J is TRBJ1-2; 7 bases are a match to TRBD1. The V and J ends lost 1 base and 4 bases, in that order; junction bases with no gene match: 9. The CDR3 extends over 16 amino acids. Looked up from germline, CDR1 is LGHDT and CDR2 is YNNKEL (reference sequence). The CDR3 DNA sequence: TGTGCCAGCAGCCAAGGAGGGGGCGCCGGAATCTATGGCTACACCTTC. This codes for CASSQGGGAGIYGYTF. Combining the CDR3 with reference TRBV3-1 and TRBJ1-2 gives the whole variable domain DTAVSQTPKYLVTQMGNDKSIKCEQNLGHDTMYWYKQDSKKFLKIMFSYNNKELIINETVPNRFSPKSPDKAHLNLHINSLELGDSAVYFCASSQGGGAGIYGYTFGSGTRLTVV.

Only a few counts were recorded for this clonotype. The chain combines TRBV6-1 with TRBJ2-3; the D gene is possibly TRBD2 (6 bases). This CDR3 spans 17 amino acids. Between the trimmed V and J ends, which lost 0 bases and 2 bases, there was a span of 15 bases. Germline CDR1 reads MNHNS; CDR2 reads SASEGT. CDR3 in amino acids: CASSEALTLAYTDTQYF. The CDR3 nucleotides are TGTGCCAGCAGTGAAGCGCTGACTCTAGCGTACACAGATACGCAGTATTTT.

There are many counts of this clonotype. This may be a read error, as it is one base from a much larger clone. The V and J genes are TRBV12-3 or TRBV12-4 and TRBJ1-1, with D unresolved. The CDR3 has 11 residues. Trimming left V 5 bases short and J 1 base short, with 2 bases between. In nucleotides, the CDR3 is TGTGCCAGCAGTGCGAACACTGAAGCTTTCTTT. Protein sequence: CASSANTEAFF.

In its sample, this clonotype was seen many times. The gene calls are TRBV14 and TRBJ2-3; D call uncertain. Trimming took 4 bases from V and 4 from J, leaving 6 bases between them. The length of the CDR3 is 12 residues. Germline CDR1 reads SGHDN; CDR2 reads FVKESK. CDR3 nucleotides: TGTGCCAGCAGCCGGGCGGCAGATACGCAGTATTTT. It encodes CASSRAADTQYF.

The chain employs TRBV7-7 and TRBJ2-5, with D tentatively TRBD2 (5 bases). CDR1 is SSHAT, CDR2 FNYEAQ, per germline (reference sequence). CDR3 length: 13 residues. Trimming removed 8 bases from V and 5 bases from J, with 15 bases in between. CDR3 nucleotide sequence: TGTGCCAGCGGCAGCACTAGTTACGAGACCCAGTACTTC. Translated, it gives CASGSTSYETQYF.

This clonotype was counted a single time. This may arise from a read error, as a much more abundant clone is one base away. The conserved phenylalanine or tryptophan is not found at the CDR3 terminus, so this likely reflects a read error. The chain couples TRBV19 to TRBJ2-7; possible D gene TRBD1, 5 bases. Germline CDR1 LNHDA, CDR2 SQIVND (reference sequence). The CDR3 spans 13 residues. This CDR3 reads CSARADRRDEQYL. The CDR3 DNA follows: TGCAGTGCTAGAGCTGACAGAAGGGACGAGCAGTACCTC.